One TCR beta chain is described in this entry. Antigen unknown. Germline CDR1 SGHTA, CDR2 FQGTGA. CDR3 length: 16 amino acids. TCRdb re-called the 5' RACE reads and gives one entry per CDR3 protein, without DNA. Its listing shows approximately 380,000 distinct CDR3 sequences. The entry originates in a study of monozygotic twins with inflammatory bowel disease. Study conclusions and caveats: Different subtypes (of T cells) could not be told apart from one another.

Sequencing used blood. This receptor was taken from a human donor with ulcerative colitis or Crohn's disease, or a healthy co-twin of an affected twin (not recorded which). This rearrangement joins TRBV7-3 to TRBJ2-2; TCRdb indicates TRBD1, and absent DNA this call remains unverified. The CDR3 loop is CASSLTATGNTGELFF.